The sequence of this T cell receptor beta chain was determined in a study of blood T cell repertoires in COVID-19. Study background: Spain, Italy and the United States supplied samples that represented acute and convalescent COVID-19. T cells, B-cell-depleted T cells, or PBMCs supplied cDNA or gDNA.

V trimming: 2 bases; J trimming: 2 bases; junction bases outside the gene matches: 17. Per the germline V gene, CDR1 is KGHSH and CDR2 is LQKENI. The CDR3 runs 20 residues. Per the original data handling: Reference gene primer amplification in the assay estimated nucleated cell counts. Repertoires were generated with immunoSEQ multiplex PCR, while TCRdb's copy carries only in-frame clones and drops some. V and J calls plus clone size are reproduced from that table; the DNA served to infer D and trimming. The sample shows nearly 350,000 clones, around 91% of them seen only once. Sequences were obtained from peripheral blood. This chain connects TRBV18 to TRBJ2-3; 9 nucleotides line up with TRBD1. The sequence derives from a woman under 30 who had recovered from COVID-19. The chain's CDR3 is CASSPSAVLTDRGYTDTQYF. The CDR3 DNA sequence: TGTGCCAGCTCACCATCCGCCGTACTTACGGACAGGGGCTACACAGATACGCAGTATTTT.